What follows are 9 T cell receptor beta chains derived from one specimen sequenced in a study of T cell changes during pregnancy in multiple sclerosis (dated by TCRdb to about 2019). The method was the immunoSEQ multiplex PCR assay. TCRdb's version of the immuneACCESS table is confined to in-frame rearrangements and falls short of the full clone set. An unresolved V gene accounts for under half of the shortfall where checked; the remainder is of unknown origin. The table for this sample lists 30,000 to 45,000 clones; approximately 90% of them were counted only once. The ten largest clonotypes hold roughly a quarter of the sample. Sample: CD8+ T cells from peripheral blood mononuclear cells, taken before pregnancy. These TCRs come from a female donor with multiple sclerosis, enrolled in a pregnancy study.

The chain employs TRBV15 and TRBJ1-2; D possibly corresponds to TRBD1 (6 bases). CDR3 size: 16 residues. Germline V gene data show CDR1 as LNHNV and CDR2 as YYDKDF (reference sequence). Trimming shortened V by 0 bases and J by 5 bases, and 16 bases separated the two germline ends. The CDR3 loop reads CATSRDRGGRKYGYTF. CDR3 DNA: TGTGCCACCAGCAGAGATAGGGGGGGTCGAAAATATGGCTACACCTTC.

The CDR3 protein is CASSPGRGLRTDTQYF. The CDR3, as DNA: TGTGCCAGCTCACCAGGAAGGGGGCTACGAACAGATACGCAGTATTTT. The chain couples TRBV18 to TRBJ2-3; TRBD1 aligns across 7 bases. V was clipped by 2 bases and J by 3 bases; unmatched bases: 8. The CDR3 is made up of 16 amino acids. CDR1 and CDR2 (germline): KGHSH, LQKENI. Variable domain in full (rest from reference TRBV18 and TRBJ2-3): NAGVMQNPRHLVRRRGQEARLRCSPMKGHSHVYWYRQLPEEGLKFMVYLQKENIIDESGMPKERFSAEFPKEGPSILRIQQVVRGDSAAYFCASSPGRGLRTDTQYFGPGTRLTVL.

The CDR3 DNA is TGTGCCAGCAGTTTCTCTGTCGACACACGCACAGATACGCAGTATTTT. Protein sequence: CASSFSVDTRTDTQYF. The chain has TRBV28 and TRBJ2-3; D is unclear. CDR1 and CDR2 from the germline V gene are MDHEN and SYDVKM. Trimming removed 3 bases from V and 1 base from J, with 14 bases in between. The CDR3 loop spans 16 amino acids.

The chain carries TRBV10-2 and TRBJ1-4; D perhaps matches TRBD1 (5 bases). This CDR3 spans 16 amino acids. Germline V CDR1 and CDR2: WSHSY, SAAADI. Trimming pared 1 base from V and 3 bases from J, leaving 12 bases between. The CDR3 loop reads CASSEYPTVPNEKLFF. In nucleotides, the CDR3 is TGCGCCAGCAGTGAGTACCCGACAGTTCCTAATGAAAAACTGTTTTTT.

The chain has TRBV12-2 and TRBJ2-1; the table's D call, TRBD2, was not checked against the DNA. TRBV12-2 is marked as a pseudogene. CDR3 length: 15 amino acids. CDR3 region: CASRPVRRPYNEQFF. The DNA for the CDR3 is TGTGCAAGTCGACCCGTGAGGCGGCCTTACAATGAGCAGTTCTTC.

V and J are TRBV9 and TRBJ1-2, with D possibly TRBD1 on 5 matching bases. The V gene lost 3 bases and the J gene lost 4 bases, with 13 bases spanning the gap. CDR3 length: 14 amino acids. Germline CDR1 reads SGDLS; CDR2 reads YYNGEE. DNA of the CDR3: TGTGCCAGCAGCGAAAAAGACAGTTTCTATGGCTACACCTTC. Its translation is CASSEKDSFYGYTF.

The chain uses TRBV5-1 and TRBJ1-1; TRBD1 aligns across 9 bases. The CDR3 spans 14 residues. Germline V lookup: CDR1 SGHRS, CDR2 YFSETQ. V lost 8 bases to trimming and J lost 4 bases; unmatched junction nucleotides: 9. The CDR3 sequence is CASTLDRGATEAFF. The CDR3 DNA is TGCGCCAGTACGTTAGACAGGGGGGCCACTGAAGCTTTCTTT.

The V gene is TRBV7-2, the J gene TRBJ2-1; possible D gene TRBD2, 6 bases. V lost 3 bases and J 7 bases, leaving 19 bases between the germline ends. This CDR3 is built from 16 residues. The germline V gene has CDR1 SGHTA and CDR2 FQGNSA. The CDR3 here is CASSFERGAGSNEQFF. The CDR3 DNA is TGTGCCAGCAGCTTTGAGAGGGGCGCGGGAAGTAATGAGCAGTTCTTC.

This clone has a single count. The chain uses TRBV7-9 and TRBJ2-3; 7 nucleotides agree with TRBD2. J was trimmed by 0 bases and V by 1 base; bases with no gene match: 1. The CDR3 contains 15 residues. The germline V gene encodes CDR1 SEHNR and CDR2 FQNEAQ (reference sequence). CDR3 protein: CASSLGLASTDTQYF. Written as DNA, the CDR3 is TGTGCCAGCAGCTTAGGACTAGCTAGCACAGATACGCAGTATTTT. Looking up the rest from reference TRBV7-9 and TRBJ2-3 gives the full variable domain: DTGVSQNPRHKITKRGQNVTFRCDPISEHNRLYWYRQTLGQGPEFLTYFQNEAQLEKSRLLSDRFSAERPKGSFSTLEIQRTEQGDSAMYLCASSLGLASTDTQYFGPGTRLTVL.